Listed below are T cell receptor beta chains from one sample, sequenced in a study of T cells in Graves' hyperthyroidism and ophthalmopathy. One entry per CDR3 protein results from TCRdb running MiXCR on the multiplex PCR reads. Found here are about 98,000 distinct CDR3 sequences, around 37% of them singletons; the top ten hold roughly a tenth. The sequenced sample was peripheral blood or thyroid tissue (not recorded which). The receptor set was obtained from a woman in her thirties with Graves' hyperthyroidism. Each CDR3 is given with its conserved first and last residue. Fields, in order: J gene, clone size, D gene, V gene, CDR3 DNA, CDR3 protein. A D gene is named only where the DNA matches it firmly. A clone size is listed for some rows: how often the clone was seen (once, few, many), or a class if it is expanded.

>TRBJ2-3|few|.|TRBV7-2
TGTGCCAGCAGCTTATATACGGGTAGCACAGATACGCAGTATTTT
CASSLYTGSTDTQYF
>TRBJ2-5|many|TRBD2|TRBV11-2
TGTGCCAGCAGCTTGGTAGCGGGGCTCCAAGAGACCCAGTACTTC
CASSLVAGLQETQYF
>TRBJ1-3|many|.|TRBV7-9
TGTGCCAGCAGCTTAGGCGAGTCCGGGGGCACCATATATTTT
CASSLGESGGTIYF
>TRBJ2-7|.|TRBD2|TRBV13
TGTGCCAGCAGCTGGGAGGGGACCTACGAGCAGTACTTC
CASSWEGTYEQYF
>TRBJ1-1|many|.|TRBV15
TGTGCCACCAGCAGCAGGTACACTGAAGCTTTCTTT
CATSSRYTEAFF
>TRBJ1-1|many|.|TRBV7-9
TGTGCCAGCAGCTTAGCGGGGGGGCACACTGAAGCTTTCTTT
CASSLAGGHTEAFF
>TRBJ1-3|.|TRBD1|TRBV28
TGTGCCTGCAGGGGACAGGGGGTAGCTGGAAACACCATATATTTT
CACRGQGVAGNTIYF
>TRBJ1-1|many|.|TRBV7-2
TGTGCCAGCAGTCAGTCGGGGCCGTACCCTGAAGCTTTCTTT
CASSQSGPYPEAFF
>TRBJ2-3|once|.|TRBV15
TGTGCCACTGCTGTGGGCGCGGACTCTAGCACAGATACGCAGTATTTT
CATAVGADSSTDTQYF
>TRBJ1-4|.|TRBD1|TRBV15
TGTGCCGCCAGCAGCTTGGCCGGGACAGGGGATGAAAAACTGTTTTTT
CAASSLAGTGDEKLFF
>TRBJ1-2|.|TRBD1|TRBV7-9
TGTGCCAGCAGCTTGAACCCCGGGACAGGGACCGGCTACACCTTC
CASSLNPGTGTGYTF
>TRBJ2-7|many|TRBD1|TRBV9
TGTGCCAGCAGCGCATCCGGGACAGGGTACGGCGAGCAGTACTTC
CASSASGTGYGEQYF
>TRBJ2-7|many|TRBD1|TRBV27
TGTGCCAGCAGTAGAGGACAGGGCTACGAGCAGTACTTC
CASSRGQGYEQYF
>TRBJ1-1|few|.|TRBV27
TGTGCCAGCAGTTTATTGGGGCAGGGAGGAGCTTTCTTT
CASSLLGQGGAFF
>TRBJ2-3|.|TRBD2|TRBV6-5
TGTGGGTCGCGGACTAGCGGAACAGATACGCGGTATTTT
CGSRTSGTDTRYF
>TRBJ2-5|.|TRBD2|TRBV7-9
TGTGCCAGCAGCTCCGGGACTAGTGCAGAGACCCAGTACTTC
CASSSGTSAETQYF
>TRBJ2-2|many|.|TRBV2
TGTGCCAGCAGTTCGGGCGGGGAGCTGTTTTTT
CASSSGGELFF
>TRBJ2-7|many|.|TRBV4-2
TGTGCCAGCAGCCAACTAGACAGTTTCTCCTACGAGCAGTACTTC
CASSQLDSFSYEQYF